What follows are 5 T cell receptor beta chains derived from one specimen sequenced in a study of cytomegalovirus exposure and HLA in healthy donors. TCRdb keeps only in-frame clones here, not all; method: immunoSEQ multiplex PCR. The sample carries roughly 70,000 clones, about 95% recorded once. The specimen was PBMCs. These receptors all stem from a man between 18 and 35 years old in good health and CMV-seronegative.

In this sample, this clone turned up once. The rearrangement joins TRBV7-9 to TRBJ2-3, with 7 bases matching TRBD1. CDR1 and CDR2 (germline): SEHNR, FQNEAQ (reference sequence). This CDR3 spans 15 amino acids. Trimming at V came to 5 bases and at J to 2 bases, leaving 7 bases not matched to a gene. The CDR3 sequence is CASSRDRPDTDTQYF. The CDR3 coding sequence is TGTGCCAGCAGCCGGGACAGACCGGACACAGATACGCAGTATTTT.

CDR3 DNA sequence: TGTGCCTGGAGTGTAAGGGGTGGGACACCCTATGGCTACACCTTC. It specifies CAWSVRGGTPYGYTF. The J gene is TRBJ1-2, the V gene TRBV30; possibly TRBD1 for D (6 bases). The CDR3 covers 15 residues. Germline CDR1 GTSNPN, CDR2 SVGIG (reference sequence). V was cut by 0 bases and J by 4 bases, with 15 bases left in between.

The genes are TRBV7-9 and TRBJ2-7, with 9 bases fitting TRBD1. V lost 8 bases to trimming and J lost 5 bases; unmatched junction nucleotides: 7. Germline CDR1 SEHNR, CDR2 FQNEAQ (reference sequence). The CDR3 runs 13 residues. Written as DNA, the CDR3 is TGTGCCAGCGGGCCGGGACAGGGCCACGAGCAGTACTTC. Translation gives CASGPGQGHEQYF.

The rearrangement uses TRBV2 and TRBJ1-4; D is perhaps TRBD1 (6 bases). The CDR3 has 14 residues. Trimming cost V 6 bases and J 10 bases, with 18 bases left between them. Germline CDR1 SNHLY, CDR2 FYNNEI. The CDR3 loop is CASRGTPQGGKLFF. CDR3 nucleotide sequence: TGTGCCAGCAGGGGGACACCCCAGGGCGGAAAACTGTTTTTT.

The chain combines TRBV7-2 with TRBJ2-5; D ambiguous. Germline V gene sequence: CDR1 SGHTA, CDR2 FQGNSA. V lost 1 base and J lost 4, with 13 bases in between. CDR3 size: 15 residues. CDR3 nucleotides: TGTGCCAGCAGCTTAGTAGTCCATCGAACAGAGACCCAGTACTTC. Amino acid sequence: CASSLVVHRTETQYF.